This T cell receptor beta chain was captured by sequencing in a study of tumor-infiltrating lymphocytes in primary liver carcinoma (TCRdb year 2017). As for the study more broadly: Between November 2015 and early 2016, a handful of patients in China with histopathologically diagnosed primary liver carcinoma had surgical resection. Of the five patients, three men and two women aged 30 to 69 years, four had hepatocellular carcinoma and one had combined HCC and intrahepatic cholangiocarcinoma. Tumors of the five patients were stage T1-T3 N0M0 with maximum diameters of roughly 4 to 11 cm. Roughly 3.65 to 7.13 million productive TCRbeta reads were obtained per sample, and no significant difference in read depth was found between tissue types. TCRbeta repertoire sequencing, expression microarrays and whole-exome sequencing were combined in the study across five regions of each liver tumor, with adjacent normal tissue and blood also included. TCRbeta repertoire sequencing covered roughly 35 specimens from 5 patients: roughly 25 tumor regions, 5 adjacent noncancerous liver tissues and 5 peripheral blood samples. High reproducibility was observed for the technical replicate repertoires, with mean shared-clone rates approximately 0.9 and correlation coefficients above 0.95.

Blood RNA was extracted from unsorted whole blood using TRIzol reagent, and germline DNA was obtained with the DNeasy Blood & Tissue kit. At the time of sampling, the patients were treatment-naive and had chronic HBV infection. Before surgery, 3.5 to 4 milliliters of peripheral blood were drawn into K2EDTA tubes. This clonotype was detected ten times or more. Its antigen specificity is not known. There are no base qualities to consult, and no much larger clone falls within one base. The study at large found these results: Since the samples were bulk and unsorted, there was no way to compare CD4+ and CD8+ T cell repertoires. With just 4 to 6 patients in the study, the authors point out that the findings should be validated in a larger study. Only the TCR beta chain was sequenced, so true repertoire diversity is likely underestimated because unpaired alpha chains were not captured. Pairs of tumor regions showed greater repertoire overlap (mean about 35%) than tumor-adjacent pairs (approximately 17%) or tumor-blood pairs (approximately 15%), which is consistent with antigen-driven expansion. The top 250 clones accounted for a significantly greater share of the repertoire in tumors than in blood (p = 0.039).

V lost 1 base and J lost 2 bases; the stretch between them is 7 bases long. The germline V gene gives CDR1 as LGHNA and CDR2 as YSLEER. There are 14 amino acids in the CDR3, from cysteine to phenylalanine inclusive. Only the CDR3 portion is preserved as DNA: 42 bases, with reading frame beginning at the first base. Starting from about 550 ng total RNA, TCRbeta-specific cDNA was produced by reverse transcription with a constant-region primer and ProtoScript II reverse transcriptase. Three nested multiplex PCR rounds, following a slightly modified ARM-PCR procedure, were used to build the TCRbeta libraries. Each of the first two PCR rounds ran for around 11 cycles and used multiplex TRBV1-TRBV30 forward primers together with a Cbeta reverse primer. A final 25-cycle PCR with Deep VentR polymerase added sample barcodes and Illumina adapters. Amplicons of 200-500 bp were gel-purified with a QIAquick gel extraction kit before sequencing. The TCRbeta amplicons were sequenced with 250-bp paired-end reads on an Illumina HiSeq 2500. The study's own analysis went as follows. Reads were quality-trimmed with Trimmomatic v0.33, and paired reads were merged with FLASH v1.2.11 to recover full CDR3 sequences. MiGEC v1.2.1b assigned V, D and J germline segments to the rearranged TCRbeta sequences. VDJtools v1.0.0 computed clonotype statistics and Shannon-Wiener diversity indices. To reduce sampling bias, subsequent analyses other than the diversity analysis used only the 250 most abundant clonotypes in each sample. In TCRdb, the public reads were trimmed at Q25 with fastp and aligned with MiXCR, with productive beta chains retained. Rows merge per CDR3 protein into single entries with the most common DNA and genes. The V and J calls follow TCRdb's processing rather than the paper's. Within this sample are 300,000 to 350,000 distinct CDR3 sequences, with 50% to 60% of them counted one time only. The ten largest clones take up about 17% of the sample.

The TCR originated in a woman in her twenties or thirties with primary liver carcinoma and hepatitis B virus infection. The receptor chain draws on TRBV4-3 and TRBJ2-3; TRBD2 is perhaps the D gene, given 5 matching bases. Sequenced sample: peripheral blood. The DNA is as follows: TGCGCCAGCAGCCAAGTTAGCGCCACAGATACGCAGTATTTT. Translated, it reads CASSQVSATDTQYF.